This is a list of T cell receptor beta chains from one sample in a study of blood T cell repertoires in COVID-19. Some clones are missing from TCRdb's copy, which holds only in-frame ones; the method was immunoSEQ multiplex PCR. The sample has tens of thousands of clones; roughly 93% are singletons. Sequencing was performed on peripheral blood. The receptors were sampled from a human donor in a cohort sampled during active COVID-19. Both conserved end residues are part of each CDR3. Fields, in order: clone size, J gene, D gene, V gene, CDR3 protein, CDR3 DNA. D genes are given only for firm matches. Rows may omit the clone size; those that give it use once, few, many or a size class.

>-|TRBJ2-2|-|TRBV5-6
CASSLPDRNTGELFF
TGTGCCAGCAGCTTGCCGGACAGGAACACCGGGGAGCTGTTTTTT
>-|TRBJ2-7|-|TRBV24-1
CATSSGVGEQYF
TGTGCCACCTCGTCGGGGGTGGGAGAGCAGTACTTC
>-|TRBJ2-2|TRBD1|TRBV27
CASSPRAGGVTGELFF
TGTGCCAGCAGTCCTCGGGCAGGGGGCGTTACCGGGGAGCTGTTTTTT
>-|TRBJ2-7|TRBD2|TRBV4-1
CASSQVLSGSTYEQYF
TGCGCCAGCAGCCAAGTACTTAGCGGGTCCACCTACGAGCAGTACTTC
>-|TRBJ2-7|TRBD1|TRBV7-9
CASSLGTGSGQYF
TGTGCCAGCAGCTTAGGGACAGGTTCGGGGCAGTACTTC
>-|TRBJ2-1|-|TRBV2
CARERIGTFYNEQFF
TGTGCCAGGGAGAGAATAGGGACATTTTACAATGAGCAGTTCTTC
>-|TRBJ2-5|TRBD1|TRBV7-9
CASSLIDREETQYF
TGTGCCAGCAGCTTAATCGACAGGGAAGAGACCCAGTACTTC
>once|TRBJ2-4|-|TRBV7-3
CASSSHRLDIQYF
TGTGCCAGCAGCTCACACAGATTAGACATTCAGTACTTC
>-|TRBJ1-6|-|TRBV4-3
CASSQDYGTRSSYNSPLHF
TGCGCCAGCAGCCAAGATTACGGGACAAGGAGCTCCTATAATTCACCCCTCCACTTT
>-|TRBJ1-2|TRBD1|TRBV25-1
CASSENDRGGYTF
TGTGCCAGCAGTGAAAATGACAGGGGCGGCTACACCTTC
>-|TRBJ1-2|-|TRBV28
CASSPIGRGGISYTF
TGTGCCAGCAGTCCCATCGGCAGGGGAGGGATTAGCTACACCTTC
>-|TRBJ2-6|-|TRBV7-3
CASSLSSGSGANVLTF
TGTGCCAGCAGCTTATCGTCGGGTTCTGGGGCCAACGTCCTGACTTTC
>-|TRBJ2-1|TRBD2|TRBV9
CASSIFTGGGEQFF
TGTGCCAGCAGTATTTTTACGGGGGGAGGTGAGCAGTTCTTC
>-|TRBJ1-5|-|TRBV10-3
CAISTGMNQPQHF
TGTGCCATCAGTACCGGGATGAATCAGCCCCAGCATTTT
>-|TRBJ2-3|-|TRBV5-1
CASSQGVADTQYF
TGCGCCAGCAGCCAGGGTGTGGCAGATACGCAGTATTTT
>-|TRBJ1-4|-|TRBV7-9
CASSLTGEKLFF
TGTGCCAGCAGCTTAACGGGGGAAAAACTGTTTTTT
>once|TRBJ1-5|-|TRBV28
CASSLGFGGSGNQPQHF
TGTGCCAGCAGTTTAGGGTTTGGGGGGTCGGGCAATCAGCCCCAGCATTTT
>-|TRBJ2-3|-|TRBV12-3/TRBV12-4
CASSPRYTDTQYF
TGTGCCAGCAGTCCCAGGTACACAGATACGCAGTATTTT
>-|TRBJ2-3|TRBD2|TRBV5-1
CASSLALAGGPSTDTQYF
TGCGCCAGCAGCTTGGCGCTAGCGGGAGGGCCTAGCACAGATACGCAGTATTTT
>-|TRBJ1-2|TRBD1|TRBV4-1
CASSLLQGGNYGYTF
TGCGCCAGCAGCCTATTACAGGGGGGGAACTATGGCTACACCTTC
>-|TRBJ2-4|-|TRBV11-3
CASSLASGIQYF
TGTGCCAGCAGCTTAGCCTCAGGTATTCAGTACTTC
>-|TRBJ2-1|TRBD1|TRBV29-1
CSVGYGQGVDEQFF
TGCAGCGTTGGGTACGGGCAGGGGGTCGATGAGCAGTTCTTC
>-|TRBJ2-5|TRBD1|TRBV18
CASSPQKGGAETQYF
TGTGCCAGCTCACCACAAAAAGGGGGCGCCGAGACCCAGTACTTC
>-|TRBJ2-1|-|TRBV5-4
CAIRLNYNEQFF
TGTGCCATAAGACTAAACTACAATGAGCAGTTCTTC
>-|TRBJ2-3|-|TRBV28
CASSFERRPDTQYF
TGTGCCAGCAGTTTCGAAAGGCGGCCAGATACGCAGTATTTT
>once|TRBJ1-6|-|TRBV9
CATGGGPNSPLHF
TGTGCCACCGGCGGGGGGCCTAATTCACCCCTCCACTTT